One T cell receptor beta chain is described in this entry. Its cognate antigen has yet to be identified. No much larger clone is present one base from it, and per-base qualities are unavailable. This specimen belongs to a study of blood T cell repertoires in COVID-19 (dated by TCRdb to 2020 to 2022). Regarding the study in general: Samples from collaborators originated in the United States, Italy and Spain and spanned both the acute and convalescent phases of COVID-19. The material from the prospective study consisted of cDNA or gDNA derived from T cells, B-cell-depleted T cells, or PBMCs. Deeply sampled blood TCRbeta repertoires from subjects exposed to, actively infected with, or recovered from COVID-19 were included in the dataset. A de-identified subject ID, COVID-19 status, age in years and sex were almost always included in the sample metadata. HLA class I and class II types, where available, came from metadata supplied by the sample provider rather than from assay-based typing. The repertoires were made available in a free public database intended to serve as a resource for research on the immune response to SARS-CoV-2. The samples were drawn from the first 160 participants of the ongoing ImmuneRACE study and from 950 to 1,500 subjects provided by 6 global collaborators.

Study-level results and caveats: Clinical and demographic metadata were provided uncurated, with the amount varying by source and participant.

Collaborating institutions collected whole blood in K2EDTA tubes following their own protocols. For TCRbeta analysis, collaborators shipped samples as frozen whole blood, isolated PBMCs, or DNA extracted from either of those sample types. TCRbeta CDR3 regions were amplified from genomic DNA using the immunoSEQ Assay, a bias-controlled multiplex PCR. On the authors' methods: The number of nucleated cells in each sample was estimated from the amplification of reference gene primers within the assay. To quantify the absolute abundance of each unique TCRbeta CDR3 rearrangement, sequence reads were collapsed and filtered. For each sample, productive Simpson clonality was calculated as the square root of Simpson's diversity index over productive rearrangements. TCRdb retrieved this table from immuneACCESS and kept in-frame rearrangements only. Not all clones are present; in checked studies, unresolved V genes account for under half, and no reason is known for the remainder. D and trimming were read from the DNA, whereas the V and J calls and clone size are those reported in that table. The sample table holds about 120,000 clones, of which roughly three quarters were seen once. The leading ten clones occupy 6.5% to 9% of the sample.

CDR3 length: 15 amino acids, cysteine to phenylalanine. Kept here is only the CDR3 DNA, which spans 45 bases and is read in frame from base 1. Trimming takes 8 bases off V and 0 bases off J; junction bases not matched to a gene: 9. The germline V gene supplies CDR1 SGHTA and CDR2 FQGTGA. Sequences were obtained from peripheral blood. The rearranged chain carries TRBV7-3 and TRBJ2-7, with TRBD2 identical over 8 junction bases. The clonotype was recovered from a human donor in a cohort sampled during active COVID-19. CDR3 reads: CASGNLAGASYEQYF. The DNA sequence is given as TGTGCCAGCGGCAATCTAGCGGGTGCCTCCTACGAGCAGTACTTC.